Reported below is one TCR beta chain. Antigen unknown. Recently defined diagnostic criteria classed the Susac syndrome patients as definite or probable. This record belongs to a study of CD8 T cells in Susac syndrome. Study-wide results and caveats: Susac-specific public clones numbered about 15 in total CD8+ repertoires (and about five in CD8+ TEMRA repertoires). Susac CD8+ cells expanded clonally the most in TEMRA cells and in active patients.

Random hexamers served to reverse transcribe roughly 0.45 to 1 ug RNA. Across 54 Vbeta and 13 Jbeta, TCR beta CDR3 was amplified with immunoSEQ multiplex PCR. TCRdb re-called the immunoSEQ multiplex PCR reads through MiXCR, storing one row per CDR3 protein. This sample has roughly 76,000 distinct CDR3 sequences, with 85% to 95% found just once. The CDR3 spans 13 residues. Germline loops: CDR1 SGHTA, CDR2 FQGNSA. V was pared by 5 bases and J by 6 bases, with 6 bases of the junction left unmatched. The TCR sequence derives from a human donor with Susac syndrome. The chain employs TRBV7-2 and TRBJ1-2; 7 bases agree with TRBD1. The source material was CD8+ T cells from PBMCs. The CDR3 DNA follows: TGTGCCAGCAGCAAAACAGGGGTCGATGGCTACACCTTC. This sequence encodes CASSKTGVDGYTF.